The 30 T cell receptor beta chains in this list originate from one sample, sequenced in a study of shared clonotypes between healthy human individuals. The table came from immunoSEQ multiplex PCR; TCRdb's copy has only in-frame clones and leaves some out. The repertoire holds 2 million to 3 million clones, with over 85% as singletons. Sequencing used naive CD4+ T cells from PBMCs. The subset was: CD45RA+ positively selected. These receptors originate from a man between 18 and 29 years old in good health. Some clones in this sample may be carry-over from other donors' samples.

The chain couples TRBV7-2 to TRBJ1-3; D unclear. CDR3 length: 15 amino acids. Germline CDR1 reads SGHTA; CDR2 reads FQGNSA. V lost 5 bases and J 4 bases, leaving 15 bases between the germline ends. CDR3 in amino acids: CASSPGPGRGNTIYF. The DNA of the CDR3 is TGTGCCAGCAGCCCCGGGCCTGGGAGGGGAAACACCATATATTTT.

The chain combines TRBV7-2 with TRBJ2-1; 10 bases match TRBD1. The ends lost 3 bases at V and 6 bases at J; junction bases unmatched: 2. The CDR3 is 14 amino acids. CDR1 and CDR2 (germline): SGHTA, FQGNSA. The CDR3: CASSFRTGGNEQFF. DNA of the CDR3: TGTGCCAGCAGCTTCCGGACAGGGGGCAATGAGCAGTTCTTC.

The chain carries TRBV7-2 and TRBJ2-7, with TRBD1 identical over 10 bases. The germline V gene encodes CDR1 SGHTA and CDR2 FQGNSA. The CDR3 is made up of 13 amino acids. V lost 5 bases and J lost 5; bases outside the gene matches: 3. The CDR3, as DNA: TGTGCCAGCAGCCCGACAGGGGGCAACGAGCAGTACTTC. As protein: CASSPTGGNEQYF.

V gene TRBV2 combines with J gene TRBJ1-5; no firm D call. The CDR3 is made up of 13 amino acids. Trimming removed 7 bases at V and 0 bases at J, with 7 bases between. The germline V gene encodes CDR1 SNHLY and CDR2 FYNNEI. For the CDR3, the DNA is TGTGCCAGCAAGCCTAATAGCAATCAGCCCCAGCATTTT. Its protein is CASKPNSNQPQHF.

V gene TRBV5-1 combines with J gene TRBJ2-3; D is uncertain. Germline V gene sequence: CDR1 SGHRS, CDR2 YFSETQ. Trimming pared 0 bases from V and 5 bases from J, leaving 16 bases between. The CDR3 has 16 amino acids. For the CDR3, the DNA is TGCGCCAGCAGCTTGGATGGCATGTATGCAGGAGATACGCAGTATTTT. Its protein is CASSLDGMYAGDTQYF.

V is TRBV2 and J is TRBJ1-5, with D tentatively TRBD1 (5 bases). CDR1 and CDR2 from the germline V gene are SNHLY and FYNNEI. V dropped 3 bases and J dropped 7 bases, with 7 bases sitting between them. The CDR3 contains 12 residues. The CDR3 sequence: CASSDGDQPQHF. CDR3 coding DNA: TGTGCCAGCAGTGATGGGGACCAGCCCCAGCATTTT.

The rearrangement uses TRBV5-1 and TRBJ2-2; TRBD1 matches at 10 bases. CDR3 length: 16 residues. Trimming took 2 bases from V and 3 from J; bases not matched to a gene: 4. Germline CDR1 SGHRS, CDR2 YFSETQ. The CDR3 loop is CASSFKGQGYTGELFF. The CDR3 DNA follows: TGCGCCAGCAGCTTTAAGGGACAGGGGTACACCGGGGAGCTGTTTTTT.

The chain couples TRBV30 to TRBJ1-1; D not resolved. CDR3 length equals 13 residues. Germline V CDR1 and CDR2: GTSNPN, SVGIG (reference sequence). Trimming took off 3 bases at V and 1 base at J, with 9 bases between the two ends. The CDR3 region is CAWSSQRNTEAFF. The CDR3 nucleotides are TGTGCCTGGAGCTCTCAGCGGAACACTGAAGCTTTCTTT.

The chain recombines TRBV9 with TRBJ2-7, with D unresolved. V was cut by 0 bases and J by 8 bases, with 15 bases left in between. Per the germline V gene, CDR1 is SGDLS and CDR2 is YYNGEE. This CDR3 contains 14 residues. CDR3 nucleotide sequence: TGTGCCAGCAGCGTAGATCCTAGTTTTTCCCAGCAGTACTTC. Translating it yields CASSVDPSFSQQYF.

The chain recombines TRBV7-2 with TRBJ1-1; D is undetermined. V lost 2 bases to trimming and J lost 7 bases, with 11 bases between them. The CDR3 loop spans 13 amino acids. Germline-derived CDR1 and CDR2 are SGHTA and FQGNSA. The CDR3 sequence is CASSLKAVGEAFF. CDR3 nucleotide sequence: TGTGCCAGCAGCTTAAAGGCAGTTGGTGAAGCTTTCTTT.

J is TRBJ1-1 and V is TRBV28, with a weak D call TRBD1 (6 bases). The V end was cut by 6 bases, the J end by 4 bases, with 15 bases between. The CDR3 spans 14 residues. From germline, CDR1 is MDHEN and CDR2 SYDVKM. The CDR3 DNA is TGTGCCAGCAGGGCGGTGGGGGCGGTCACTGAAGCTTTCTTT. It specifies CASRAVGAVTEAFF. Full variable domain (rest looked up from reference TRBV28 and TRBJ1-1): DVKVTQSSRYLVKRTGEKVFLECVQDMDHENMFWYRQDPGLGLRLIYFSYDVKMKEKGDIPEGYSVSREKKERFSLILESASTNQTSMYLCASRAVGAVTEAFFGQGTRLTVV.

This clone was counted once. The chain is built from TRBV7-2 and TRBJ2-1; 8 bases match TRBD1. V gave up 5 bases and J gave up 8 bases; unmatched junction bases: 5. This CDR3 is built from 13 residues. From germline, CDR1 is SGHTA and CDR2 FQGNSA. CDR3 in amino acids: CASSGQTGDEQFF. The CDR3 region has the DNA TGTGCCAGCAGCGGACAGACAGGGGATGAGCAGTTCTTC.

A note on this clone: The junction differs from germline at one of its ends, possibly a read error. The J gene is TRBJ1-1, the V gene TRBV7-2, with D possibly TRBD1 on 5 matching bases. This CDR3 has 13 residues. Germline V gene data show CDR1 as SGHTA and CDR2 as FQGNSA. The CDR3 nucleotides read TGTGCCAGCAGCCTAGCGCCAGGGAATGAAGCTTTCTTT. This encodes CASSLAPGNEAFF.

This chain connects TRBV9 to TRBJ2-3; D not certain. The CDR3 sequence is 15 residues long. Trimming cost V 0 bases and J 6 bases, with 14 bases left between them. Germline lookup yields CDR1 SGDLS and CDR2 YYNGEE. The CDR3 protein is CASSVGPGPVDTQYF. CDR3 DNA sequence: TGTGCCAGCAGCGTAGGTCCCGGACCTGTGGATACGCAGTATTTT.

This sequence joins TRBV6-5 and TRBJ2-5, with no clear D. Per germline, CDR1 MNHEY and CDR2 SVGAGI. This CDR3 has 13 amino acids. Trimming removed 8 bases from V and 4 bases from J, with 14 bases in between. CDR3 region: CASRRTSGETQYF. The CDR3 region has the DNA TGTGCCAGCCGCCGGACCTCGGGAGAGACCCAGTACTTC.

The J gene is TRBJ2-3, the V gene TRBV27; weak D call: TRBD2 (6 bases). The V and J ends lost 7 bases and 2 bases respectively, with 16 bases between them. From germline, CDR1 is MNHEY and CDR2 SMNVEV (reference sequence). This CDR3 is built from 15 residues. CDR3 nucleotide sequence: TGTGCCAGCACCCGGGGGAGGTTTCCCACAGATACGCAGTATTTT. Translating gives CASTRGRFPTDTQYF.

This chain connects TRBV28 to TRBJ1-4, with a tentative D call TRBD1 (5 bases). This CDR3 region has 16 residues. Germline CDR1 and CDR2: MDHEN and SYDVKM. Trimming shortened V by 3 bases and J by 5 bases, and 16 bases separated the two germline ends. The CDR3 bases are TGTGCCAGCAGTTTGAGGGGCGGCAACCCAAATGAAAAACTGTTTTTT. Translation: CASSLRGGNPNEKLFF.

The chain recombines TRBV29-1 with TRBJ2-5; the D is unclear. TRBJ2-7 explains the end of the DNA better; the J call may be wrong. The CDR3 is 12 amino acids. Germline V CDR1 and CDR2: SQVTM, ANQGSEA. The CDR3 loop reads CSVASVSYEQYF. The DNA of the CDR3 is TGCAGCGTTGCATCCGTCTCCTACGAGCAGTACTTC.

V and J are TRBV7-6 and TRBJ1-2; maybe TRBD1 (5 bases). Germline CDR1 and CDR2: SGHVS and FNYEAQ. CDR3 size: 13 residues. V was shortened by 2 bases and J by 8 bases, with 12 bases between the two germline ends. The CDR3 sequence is CASSLPGLTGYTF. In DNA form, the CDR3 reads TGTGCCAGCAGCTTACCAGGGTTAACGGGCTACACCTTC.

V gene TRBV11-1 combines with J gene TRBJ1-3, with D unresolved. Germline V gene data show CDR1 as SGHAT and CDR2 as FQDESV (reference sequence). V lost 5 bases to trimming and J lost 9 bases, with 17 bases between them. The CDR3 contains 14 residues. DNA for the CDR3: TGTGCCAGCAGCCTCACGAGAGGGATGAGCACCATATATTTT. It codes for CASSLTRGMSTIYF.

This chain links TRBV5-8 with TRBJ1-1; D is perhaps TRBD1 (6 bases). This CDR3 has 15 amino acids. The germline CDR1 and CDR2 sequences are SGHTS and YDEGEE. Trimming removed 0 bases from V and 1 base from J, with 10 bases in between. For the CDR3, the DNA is TGTGCCAGCAGCTTGGTAGGGGGGCCGAACACTGAAGCTTTCTTT. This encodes CASSLVGGPNTEAFF.

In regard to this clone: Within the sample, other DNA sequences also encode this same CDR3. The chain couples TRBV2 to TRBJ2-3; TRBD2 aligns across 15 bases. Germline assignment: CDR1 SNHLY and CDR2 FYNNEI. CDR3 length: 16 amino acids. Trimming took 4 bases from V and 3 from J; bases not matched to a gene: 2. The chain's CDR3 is CASSGTSGRGTDTQYF. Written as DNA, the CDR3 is TGTGCCAGCAGTGGGACTAGCGGGAGGGGGACAGATACGCAGTATTTT.

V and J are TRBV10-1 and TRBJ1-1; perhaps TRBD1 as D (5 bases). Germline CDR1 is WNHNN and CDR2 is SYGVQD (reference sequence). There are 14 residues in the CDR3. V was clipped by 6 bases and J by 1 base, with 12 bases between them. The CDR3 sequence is CASSPGGWNTEAFF. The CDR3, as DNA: TGCGCCAGCAGCCCGGGGGGGTGGAACACTGAAGCTTTCTTT.

The CDR3 region has the DNA TGTGCCAGCAGTTGGGGGACAGTGTCGAGGTCAACTAATGAAAAACTGTTTTTT. It specifies CASSWGTVSRSTNEKLFF. The rearrangement joins TRBV28 to TRBJ1-4; 7 bases line up with TRBD1. Germline V gene sequence: CDR1 MDHEN, CDR2 SYDVKM. The CDR3 consists of 18 residues. The ends lost 4 bases at V and 0 bases at J; junction bases unmatched: 11.

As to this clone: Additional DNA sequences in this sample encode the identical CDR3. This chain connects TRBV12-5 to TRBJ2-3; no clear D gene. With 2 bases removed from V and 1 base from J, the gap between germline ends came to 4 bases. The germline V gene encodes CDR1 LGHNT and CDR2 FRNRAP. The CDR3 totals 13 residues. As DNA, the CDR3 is TGTGCTAGTGGTTTGCAGGGCACAGATACGCAGTATTTT. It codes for CASGLQGTDTQYF.

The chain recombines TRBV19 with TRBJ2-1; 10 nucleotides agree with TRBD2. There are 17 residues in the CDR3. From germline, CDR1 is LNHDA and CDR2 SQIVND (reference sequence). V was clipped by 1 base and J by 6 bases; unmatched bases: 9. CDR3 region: CASSIALRAGGLNEQFF. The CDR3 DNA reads TGTGCCAGTAGTATAGCCTTACGAGCGGGAGGGCTCAATGAGCAGTTCTTC.

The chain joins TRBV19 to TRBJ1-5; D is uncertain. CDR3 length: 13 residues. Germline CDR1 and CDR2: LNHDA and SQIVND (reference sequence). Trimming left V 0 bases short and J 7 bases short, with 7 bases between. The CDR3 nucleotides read TGTGCCAGTAGTATAGAGGAGATACAGCCCCAGCATTTT. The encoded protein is CASSIEEIQPQHF. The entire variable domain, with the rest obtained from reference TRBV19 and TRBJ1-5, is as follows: DGGITQSPKYLFRKEGQNVTLSCEQNLNHDAMYWYRQDPGQGLRLIYYSQIVNDFQKGDIAEGYSVSREKKESFPLTVTSAQKNPTAFYLCASSIEEIQPQHFGDGTRLSIL.

CDR3 residues: CASMTGTNEKLFF. For the CDR3, the DNA is TGTGCCAGCATGACAGGGACTAATGAAAAACTGTTTTTT. This chain links TRBV19 with TRBJ1-4; 7 bases line up with TRBD1. This CDR3 has 13 residues. J gave up 2 bases and V 9 bases, and 3 bases lay outside the gene matches. CDR1 and CDR2 (germline): LNHDA, SQIVND (reference sequence).

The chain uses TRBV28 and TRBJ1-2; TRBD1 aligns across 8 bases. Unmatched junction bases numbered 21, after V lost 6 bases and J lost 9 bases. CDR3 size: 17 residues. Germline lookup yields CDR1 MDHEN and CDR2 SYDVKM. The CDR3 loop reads CASSPGGLGRGLESYTF. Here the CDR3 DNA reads TGTGCCAGCAGCCCAGGCGGGTTGGGCAGGGGGCTGGAGAGCTACACCTTC.

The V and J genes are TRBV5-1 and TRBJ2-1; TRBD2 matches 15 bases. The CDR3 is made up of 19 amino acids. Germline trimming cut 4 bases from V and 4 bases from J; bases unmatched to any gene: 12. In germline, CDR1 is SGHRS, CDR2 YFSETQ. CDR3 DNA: TGCGCCAGCAGCGCGGTCCCGGGACTAGCGGGAGGACCGTACAATGAGCAGTTCTTC. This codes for CASSAVPGLAGGPYNEQFF.